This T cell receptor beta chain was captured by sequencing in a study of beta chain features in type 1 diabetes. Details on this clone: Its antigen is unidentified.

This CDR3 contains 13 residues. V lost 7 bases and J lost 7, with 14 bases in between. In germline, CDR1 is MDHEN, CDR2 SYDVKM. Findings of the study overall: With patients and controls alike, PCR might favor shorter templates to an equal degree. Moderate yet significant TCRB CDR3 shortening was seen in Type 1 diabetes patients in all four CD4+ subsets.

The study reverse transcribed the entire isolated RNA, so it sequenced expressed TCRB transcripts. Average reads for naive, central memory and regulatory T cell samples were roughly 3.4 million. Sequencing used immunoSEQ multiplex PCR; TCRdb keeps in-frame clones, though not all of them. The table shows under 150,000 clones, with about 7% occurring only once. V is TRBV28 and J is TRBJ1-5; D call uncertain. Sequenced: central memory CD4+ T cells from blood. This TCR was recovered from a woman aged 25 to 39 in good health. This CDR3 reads CASISGKRQPQHF. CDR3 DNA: TGTGCCAGCATATCTGGCAAACGCCAGCCCCAGCATTTT.